Listed here is a single TCR beta chain. Its cognate antigen is unknown. The sample belongs to a study of shared clonotypes between healthy human individuals. Overall study results and limits: Non-shared clonotypes showed lower generation probabilities than clonotypes common to all four donors. Generally, naive subsets (rather than memory subsets) showed larger estimated richness.

Here immunoSEQ multiplex PCR was the method, and the copy in TCRdb shows in-frame clones only, minus some. The repertoire consists of some 200,000 clones, with approximately 61% occurring once and the leading ten covering about 10%. The specimen sequenced was memory CD4+ T cells sorted from blood. Subset given: CD45RA-negative fraction. This receptor was obtained from a man in his thirties or forties in good health.

The CDR3 nucleotides read TGTGCCAGCAGCCTGGGACAGGGAGTTGGCTACACCTTC. Translating it yields CASSLGQGVGYTF. The genes are TRBV13 and TRBJ1-2; 9 nucleotides agree with TRBD1. Germline values: CDR1 PRHDT, CDR2 FYEKMQ (reference sequence). After removal of 5 bases from V and 7 bases from J, the junction contained 5 bases not matched to a gene. The CDR3 is 13 residues long.